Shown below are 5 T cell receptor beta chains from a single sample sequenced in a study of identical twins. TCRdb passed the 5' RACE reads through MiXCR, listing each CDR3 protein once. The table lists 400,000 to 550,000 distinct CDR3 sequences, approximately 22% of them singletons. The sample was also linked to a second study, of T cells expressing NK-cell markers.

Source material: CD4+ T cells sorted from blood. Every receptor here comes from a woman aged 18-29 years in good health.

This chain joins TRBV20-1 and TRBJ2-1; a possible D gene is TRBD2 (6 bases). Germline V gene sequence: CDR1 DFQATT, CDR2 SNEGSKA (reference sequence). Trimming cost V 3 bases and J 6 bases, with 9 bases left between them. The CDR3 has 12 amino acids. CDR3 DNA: TGCAGTGCTAGCCTGGGGGGCAATGAGCAGTTCTTC. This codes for CSASLGGNEQFF.

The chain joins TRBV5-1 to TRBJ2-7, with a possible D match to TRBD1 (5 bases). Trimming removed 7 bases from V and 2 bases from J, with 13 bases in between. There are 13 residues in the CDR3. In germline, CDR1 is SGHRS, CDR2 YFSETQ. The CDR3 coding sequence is TGCGCCAGCGGGCCACAGGAACCCTACGAGCAGTACTTC. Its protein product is CASGPQEPYEQYF.

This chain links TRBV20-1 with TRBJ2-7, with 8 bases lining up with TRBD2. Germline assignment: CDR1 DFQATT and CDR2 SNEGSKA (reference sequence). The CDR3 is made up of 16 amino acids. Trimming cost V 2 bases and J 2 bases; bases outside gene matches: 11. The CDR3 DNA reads TGCAGTGCTAGAAACCCCCTAGCGGGCGGCACCTACGAGCAGTACTTC. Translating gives CSARNPLAGGTYEQYF.

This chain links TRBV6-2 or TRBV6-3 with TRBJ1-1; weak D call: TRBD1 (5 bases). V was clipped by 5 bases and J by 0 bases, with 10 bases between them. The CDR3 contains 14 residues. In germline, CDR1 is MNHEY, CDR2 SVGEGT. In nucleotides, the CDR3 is TGTGCCAGCAGTCCCGACAGCTTGAACACTGAAGCTTTCTTT. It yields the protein CASSPDSLNTEAFF.

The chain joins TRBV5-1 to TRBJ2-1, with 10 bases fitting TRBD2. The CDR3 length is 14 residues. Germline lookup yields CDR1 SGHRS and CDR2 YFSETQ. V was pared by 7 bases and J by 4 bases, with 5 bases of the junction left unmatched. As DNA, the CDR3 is TGCGCCAGCGGGAGCGGGAGGGGGTACAATGAGCAGTTCTTC. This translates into CASGSGRGYNEQFF.